These T cell receptor beta chains were read from a single sample in a study of blood T cells in healthy people across ages. MiXCR, run by TCRdb on the 5' RACE reads, gives a single entry per CDR3 protein. This table has about 830,000 distinct CDR3 sequences, roughly 60% appearing once. The sample was blood. The receptor set was obtained from a man under 40 in good health. Both conserved end residues are part of each CDR3. D genes are given only for firm matches.

j_call: TRBJ2-2; v_call: TRBV20-1; d_call: TRBD1; cdr3_aa: CSANRQGANTGELFF
j_call: TRBJ2-1; v_call: TRBV11-3; d_call: .; cdr3_aa: CASSQAGTQNNEQFF
j_call: TRBJ2-5; v_call: TRBV6-5; d_call: TRBD1; cdr3_aa: CASSPRTGSMETQYF
j_call: TRBJ1-4; v_call: TRBV29-1; d_call: .; cdr3_aa: CSAARGGEKLFF
j_call: TRBJ2-1; v_call: TRBV6-6; d_call: .; cdr3_aa: CASSPDLVQGRDEQFF
j_call: TRBJ2-3; v_call: TRBV7-9; d_call: .; cdr3_aa: CASSFVGGGADTQYF
j_call: TRBJ2-1; v_call: TRBV6-6; d_call: .; cdr3_aa: CASSGSRKNEQFF
j_call: TRBJ2-5; v_call: TRBV28; d_call: .; cdr3_aa: CASSAPSPTSAKGTQYF
j_call: TRBJ2-5; v_call: TRBV15; d_call: TRBD1; cdr3_aa: CATSRAGTGVVQYF
j_call: TRBJ1-2; v_call: TRBV15; d_call: TRBD1; cdr3_aa: CATSGRTGRYTF
j_call: TRBJ1-5; v_call: TRBV19; d_call: .; cdr3_aa: CASSMNGNQPQHF
j_call: TRBJ2-4; v_call: TRBV6-5; d_call: .; cdr3_aa: CASSTFGQGGIQYF
j_call: TRBJ1-5; v_call: TRBV6-5; d_call: .; cdr3_aa: CASSYRGDSNQPQHF
j_call: TRBJ2-4; v_call: TRBV6-8; d_call: TRBD1; cdr3_aa: CASSRPDLRTGKKYF
j_call: .; v_call: TRBV20-1; d_call: .; cdr3_aa: CSALRLNVDIQYF
j_call: TRBJ1-1; v_call: TRBV12-3/TRBV12-4; d_call: .; cdr3_aa: CASSQRDRVFPEAFF
j_call: .; v_call: TRBV5-6; d_call: .; cdr3_aa: CASSRLAEGVYNEQYF
j_call: TRBJ2-7; v_call: TRBV7-9; d_call: .; cdr3_aa: CASRGVTGYEQYF
j_call: TRBJ2-5; v_call: TRBV20-1; d_call: .; cdr3_aa: CSAVSQWNGETQYF
j_call: TRBJ2-7; v_call: TRBV5-1; d_call: TRBD2; cdr3_aa: CASSSGTSGIEQYF
j_call: TRBJ2-7; v_call: TRBV7-2; d_call: .; cdr3_aa: CASSLVSASYEQYF
j_call: TRBJ1-2; v_call: TRBV7-2; d_call: .; cdr3_aa: CASSLDWGGLAGYTF
j_call: TRBJ2-5; v_call: TRBV6-2/TRBV6-3; d_call: .; cdr3_aa: CASTWDSLDETQYF
j_call: TRBJ2-7; v_call: TRBV12-5; d_call: .; cdr3_aa: CASGISYEQYF
j_call: TRBJ2-1; v_call: TRBV25-1; d_call: TRBD1; cdr3_aa: CASSATGTGGGNEQFF